This paragraph covers one T cell receptor (beta chain) sequence. The CDR3 length is 12 residues. The V gene lost 2 bases and the J gene lost 9 bases, with 9 bases spanning the gap. Germline CDR1 SGHVS, CDR2 FNYEAQ. Here immunoSEQ multiplex PCR was the method, and the copy in TCRdb shows in-frame clones only, minus some. The sample carries 10,000 to 15,000 clones, roughly 84% recorded once. The record originates from a study of blood T cell dynamics during melanoma immunotherapy. For the study at large: Standard first-line treatment here was pembrolizumab or nivolumab plus ipilimumab in metastatic melanoma.

The time point was: pre-treatment baseline. One draw preceded checkpoint blockade; another followed its first cycle at week 3. This clonotype originated in a human donor with melanoma. Sequenced here: blood, sampled from a patient treated with checkpoint blockade. This rearrangement joins TRBV7-6 to TRBJ2-3; unclear D gene. The CDR3 region is CASSLIYGTQYF. The CDR3 bases are TGTGCCAGCAGCTTAATCTACGGAACGCAGTATTTT.